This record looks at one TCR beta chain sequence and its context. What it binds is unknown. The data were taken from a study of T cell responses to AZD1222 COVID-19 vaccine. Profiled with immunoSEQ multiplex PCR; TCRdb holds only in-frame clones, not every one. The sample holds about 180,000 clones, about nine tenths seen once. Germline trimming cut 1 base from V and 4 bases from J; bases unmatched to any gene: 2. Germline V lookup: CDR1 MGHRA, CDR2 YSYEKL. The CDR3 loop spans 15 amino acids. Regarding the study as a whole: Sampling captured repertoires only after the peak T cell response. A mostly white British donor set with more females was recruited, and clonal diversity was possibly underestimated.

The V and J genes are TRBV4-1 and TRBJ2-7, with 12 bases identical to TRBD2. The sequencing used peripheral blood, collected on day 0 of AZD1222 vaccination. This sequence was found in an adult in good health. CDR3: CASSQATSGGYEQYF. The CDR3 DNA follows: TGCGCCAGCAGCCAAGCTACTAGCGGGGGGTACGAGCAGTACTTC.